This entry describes one T cell receptor (beta chain). The data originate from a study of T-cell reconstitution after alpha-beta-depleted transplantation in children. The CDR3 covers 13 residues. CDR1 is SGHNT, CDR2 YYREEE, per germline (reference sequence). V gave up 2 bases and J gave up 7 bases, with 13 bases separating them. Preparing the TCRbeta library involved the use of unique molecular identifiers. TCRdb independently ran MiXCR on the PCR reads; one entry per CDR3 protein. The table has 60,000 to 80,000 distinct CDR3 sequences, approximately 7.3% seen once. The TCR was taken from a human donor who donated a stem cell graft to a child with acute lymphoblastic leukemia. The material was PBMCs from the stem cell graft donor, obtained from the stem cell graft. The chain employs TRBV5-4 and TRBJ2-7; weak D call: TRBD1 (6 bases). The CDR3 protein is CASSLELRGEQYF. The CDR3 DNA sequence: TGTGCCAGCAGCTTAGAGTTGAGGGGGGAGCAGTACTTC.